This passage covers 7 T cell receptor beta chains from one sample sequenced in a study of regulatory T cells in long-lasting Graves disease. In building TCR beta libraries, iRepertoire HTBI primers were used together with Arm-PCR of CDR3 regions. TCRdb re-called the multiplex PCR reads through MiXCR, storing one row per CDR3 protein. The repertoire includes about 430,000 distinct CDR3 sequences, 15% of them detected once, and about 8% sits in the top ten. Time point denoted: newly diagnosed GD, antithyroid drugs for less than 3 months. Extracted RNA from PBMCs served as the source of the TCR library. The same specimen was also included in a second study, on T cells in Graves' hyperthyroidism and ophthalmopathy.

The sequences come from peripheral blood mononuclear cells (PBMCs), collected at new diagnosis, from a patient treated with antithyroid drugs. Receptor source: a woman aged 40 to 49 with Graves disease.

For this clonotype: A much larger clone lies one base from this, so it may be a read error. V and J are TRBV11-2 and TRBJ2-7, with D perhaps TRBD2 (5 bases). The CDR3 runs to 14 residues. Germline values: CDR1 SGHAT, CDR2 FQNNGV. V was pared by 5 bases and J by 2 bases, with 13 bases between. This chain's CDR3 is CASSTPSLAYEQYF. The DNA for the CDR3 is TGTGCCAGCAGCACGCCTTCACTAGCCTACGAGCAGTACTTC.

There are a few counts of this clonotype. CDR3 sequence reads: CASSPGTAVAGELFF. As DNA, the CDR3 is TGTGCCAGCAGTCCCGGGACAGCGGTAGCCGGGGAGCTGTTTTTT. J is TRBJ2-2 and V is TRBV12-3 or TRBV12-4, with 7 nucleotides matching TRBD1. This CDR3 region has 15 residues. Germline trimming cut 5 bases from V and 6 bases from J; bases unmatched to any gene: 9.

The CDR3 region is CASSDWTDSNQPQHF. The CDR3, as DNA: TGTGCCAGCAGCGACTGGACTGATAGCAATCAGCCCCAGCATTTT. The chain recombines TRBV7-9 with TRBJ1-5; D unclear. Germline loops: CDR1 SEHNR, CDR2 FQNEAQ (reference sequence). Trimming took off 5 bases at V and 0 bases at J, with 11 bases between the two ends. This CDR3 region has 15 residues. Variable domain in full (rest from reference TRBV7-9 and TRBJ1-5): DTGVSQNPRHKITKRGQNVTFRCDPISEHNRLYWYRQTLGQGPEFLTYFQNEAQLEKSRLLSDRFSAERPKGSFSTLEIQRTEQGDSAMYLCASSDWTDSNQPQHFGDGTRLSIL.

The V call is TRBV11-1, the J call TRBJ2-6, with D uncertain. Trimming pared 2 bases from V and 0 bases from J, leaving 5 bases between. Looked up from germline, CDR1 is SGHAT and CDR2 is FQDESV (reference sequence). This CDR3 region has 15 residues. The CDR3 spells CASSLMISGANVLTF. CDR3 DNA sequence: TGTGCCAGCAGCTTAATGATCTCTGGGGCCAACGTCCTGACTTTC.

Comments on this clonotype: A much larger clone differs from this one at a single base, so this may be a read error. The chain's CDR3 is CATSDFTSGDPTNTQYF. CDR3 in DNA: TGTGCCACCAGTGATTTTACTAGCGGAGACCCTACAAATACGCAGTATTTT. The rearrangement uses TRBV24-1 and TRBJ2-3, with TRBD2 matching over 8 bases. V trimming: 1 base; J trimming: 7 bases; junction bases outside the gene matches: 12. Germline V lookup: CDR1 KGHDR, CDR2 SFDVKD. The CDR3 sequence is 17 residues long.

In regard to this clonotype: This likely traces to a read error, being one base from a far larger clone. The chain couples TRBV2 to TRBJ2-3; 9 bases fit TRBD2. The J call is in doubt because the DNA end fits TRBJ2-5 better. The CDR3 is 15 amino acids. Per germline, CDR1 SNHLY and CDR2 FYNNEI. CDR3 loop: CAGSLQAGGPRTQYF. The CDR3 region has the DNA TGTGCCGGCAGCTTACAAGCGGGAGGCCCCCGGACCCAGTACTTC.

This chain uses TRBV5-6 with TRBJ2-2; D uncertain. The CDR3 is 11 amino acids. From germline, CDR1 is SGHDT and CDR2 YYEEEE. Trimming cost V 4 bases and J 7 bases, with 5 bases left between them. The CDR3 nucleotides are TGTGCCAGCAGCCGTTTCGGGGAGCTGTTTTTT. It yields the protein CASSRFGELFF.